The rows below give T cell receptor beta chains drawn from one sample of a study of T-cell memory formation after mild COVID-19. TCRdb recomputed calls from the 5' RACE reads with MiXCR, one row per CDR3 protein. The profile shows 80,000 to 130,000 distinct CDR3 sequences, 11% of them singletons. The specimen sequenced was PBMCs or a T cell subset sorted from them (not recorded which). The receptors were sampled from a man between 18 and 29 years old who had mild COVID-19 (a few samples of this study predate the infection). Cell type and time point are not known. CDR3s include the opening cysteine and the closing phenylalanine or tryptophan. D genes are given only for firm matches. The size field is filled for only some rows; it gives once, few, many or a size class.

J gene: TRBJ2-1
D gene: .
CDR3 length: 14
clone size: few
V gene: TRBV7-8
CDR3 protein: CASSLGRSSDEQFF
CDR3 DNA: TGTGCCAGCAGCCTAGGGAGAAGCAGCGATGAGCAGTTCTTC

J gene: TRBJ1-4
D gene: .
CDR3 length: 14
clone size: .
V gene: TRBV4-1
CDR3 protein: CASSPRRANEKLFF
CDR3 DNA: TGCGCCAGCAGCCCTAGGAGGGCTAATGAAAAACTGTTTTTT

J gene: TRBJ2-7
D gene: TRBD1
CDR3 length: 16
clone size: .
V gene: TRBV4-3
CDR3 protein: CASSAERDREGYEQYF
CDR3 DNA: TGCGCCAGCAGCGCGGAGAGGGACAGGGAGGGCTACGAGCAGTACTTC

J gene: TRBJ1-1
D gene: .
CDR3 length: 17
clone size: few
V gene: TRBV4-1
CDR3 protein: CASSKRHRAGVNTEAFF
CDR3 DNA: TGCGCCAGCAGCAAAAGGCATAGGGCAGGAGTGAACACTGAAGCTTTCTTT

J gene: TRBJ1-6
D gene: .
CDR3 length: 15
clone size: many
V gene: TRBV6-5
CDR3 protein: CASRLDSFYNSPLHF
CDR3 DNA: TGTGCCAGCCGCCTGGACAGTTTCTATAATTCACCCCTCCACTTT

J gene: TRBJ2-3
D gene: .
CDR3 length: 16
clone size: few
V gene: TRBV6-5
CDR3 protein: CATLPSRESPPDTQYF
CDR3 DNA: TGTGCCACCCTGCCTTCGAGAGAGTCGCCGCCAGATACGCAGTATTTT

J gene: TRBJ2-6
D gene: .
CDR3 length: 18
clone size: many
V gene: TRBV27
CDR3 protein: CASRSTSSWRSGANVLTF
CDR3 DNA: TGTGCCAGCAGATCCACCTCGAGTTGGCGCTCTGGGGCCAACGTCCTGACTTTC

J gene: TRBJ2-2
D gene: .
CDR3 length: 14
clone size: few
V gene: TRBV30
CDR3 protein: CAWSPSRVSGELFF
CDR3 DNA: TGTGCCTGGAGTCCCTCCAGGGTTTCCGGGGAGCTGTTTTTT

J gene: TRBJ1-1
D gene: .
CDR3 length: 12
clone size: few
V gene: TRBV6-6
CDR3 protein: CASSLGITEAFF
CDR3 DNA: TGTGCCAGCAGTTTAGGAATCACTGAAGCTTTCTTT

J gene: TRBJ1-5
D gene: TRBD1
CDR3 length: 14
clone size: many
V gene: TRBV4-3
CDR3 protein: CASSLTTGNQPQHF
CDR3 DNA: TGCGCCAGCAGCCTCACGACAGGGAATCAGCCCCAGCATTTT

J gene: TRBJ1-6
D gene: .
CDR3 length: 16
clone size: .
V gene: TRBV5-1
CDR3 protein: CASSLEPGLYQSPLHF
CDR3 DNA: TGCGCCAGCAGCCTCGAGCCGGGACTATATCAATCACCCCTCCACTTT

J gene: TRBJ2-5
D gene: TRBD2
CDR3 length: 16
clone size: many
V gene: TRBV4-3
CDR3 protein: CASSRQGLATGGTQYF
CDR3 DNA: TGCGCCAGCAGCCGCCAGGGACTAGCGACAGGAGGGACCCAGTACTTC

J gene: TRBJ2-3
D gene: TRBD2
CDR3 length: 15
clone size: .
V gene: TRBV11-3
CDR3 protein: CASSIGGVSTDTQYF
CDR3 DNA: TGTGCCAGCAGCATCGGGGGGGTTAGCACAGATACGCAGTATTTT

J gene: TRBJ2-3
D gene: .
CDR3 length: 14
clone size: .
V gene: TRBV19
CDR3 protein: CASSIDRVGDTQYF
CDR3 DNA: TGTGCCAGTAGTATAGATCGAGTGGGAGATACGCAGTATTTT

J gene: TRBJ2-6
D gene: TRBD1
CDR3 length: 19
clone size: .
V gene: TRBV12-3/TRBV12-4
CDR3 protein: CASSGSRDREVPGANVLTF
CDR3 DNA: TGTGCCAGCAGTGGGTCCCGGGACAGGGAAGTTCCTGGGGCCAACGTCCTGACTTTC

J gene: TRBJ2-2
D gene: TRBD2
CDR3 length: 15
clone size: .
V gene: TRBV7-3
CDR3 protein: CASSSSGLVGGELFF
CDR3 DNA: TGTGCCAGCAGCTCCTCCGGACTAGTCGGCGGGGAGCTGTTTTTT

J gene: TRBJ2-7
D gene: TRBD1
CDR3 length: 14
clone size: many
V gene: TRBV7-9
CDR3 protein: CASSLRDRGYEQYF
CDR3 DNA: TGTGCCAGCAGCCTCCGGGACAGGGGGTACGAGCAGTACTTC

J gene: TRBJ2-3
D gene: TRBD2
CDR3 length: 16
clone size: few
V gene: TRBV27
CDR3 protein: CASPISGLAVTDTQYF
CDR3 DNA: TGTGCCAGCCCTATCTCCGGACTAGCGGTCACAGATACGCAGTATTTT

J gene: TRBJ2-3
D gene: .
CDR3 length: 12
clone size: few
V gene: TRBV7-9
CDR3 protein: CASGYREDTQYF
CDR3 DNA: TGTGCCAGCGGCTACAGGGAGGATACGCAGTATTTT

J gene: TRBJ1-1
D gene: .
CDR3 length: 15
clone size: few
V gene: TRBV5-1
CDR3 protein: CASSLLNRWNTEAFF
CDR3 DNA: TGCGCCAGCAGCCTGCTAAACAGGTGGAACACTGAAGCTTTCTTT

J gene: TRBJ2-7
D gene: .
CDR3 length: 15
clone size: .
V gene: TRBV19
CDR3 protein: CASSIGGQNSYEQYF
CDR3 DNA: TGTGCCAGTAGTATCGGTGGACAGAACTCCTACGAGCAGTACTTC

J gene: TRBJ2-7
D gene: .
CDR3 length: 14
clone size: few
V gene: TRBV27
CDR3 protein: CASCPGVTGGEQYF
CDR3 DNA: TGTGCCAGCTGCCCGGGGGTCACAGGCGGCGAGCAGTACTTC

J gene: TRBJ1-2
D gene: .
CDR3 length: 16
clone size: few
V gene: TRBV6-5
CDR3 protein: CASSYLLWTQNYGYTF
CDR3 DNA: TGTGCCAGCAGTTATCTACTCTGGACCCAGAACTATGGCTACACCTTC

J gene: TRBJ2-1
D gene: .
CDR3 length: 12
clone size: few
V gene: TRBV4-1
CDR3 protein: CASSQSKDEQFF
CDR3 DNA: TGCGCCAGCAGCCAGTCAAAGGATGAGCAGTTCTTC

J gene: TRBJ2-2
D gene: .
CDR3 length: 14
clone size: .
V gene: TRBV4-1
CDR3 protein: CASSQQENTGELFF
CDR3 DNA: TGCGCCAGCAGCCAACAGGAGAACACCGGGGAGCTGTTTTTT

J gene: TRBJ1-1
D gene: TRBD1
CDR3 length: 13
clone size: once
V gene: TRBV5-1
CDR3 protein: CASSAGQTNEAFF
CDR3 DNA: TGCGCCAGCAGCGCGGGACAGACAAATGAAGCTTTCTTT

J gene: TRBJ2-7
D gene: .
CDR3 length: 17
clone size: .
V gene: TRBV15
CDR3 protein: CATSRDRAEAPRYEQYF
CDR3 DNA: TGTGCCACCAGCAGAGATAGAGCAGAGGCCCCTAGGTACGAGCAGTACTTC

J gene: TRBJ2-1
D gene: TRBD1
CDR3 length: 16
clone size: .
V gene: TRBV12-3/TRBV12-4
CDR3 protein: CASSATGYISYNEQFF
CDR3 DNA: TGTGCCAGCAGTGCGACAGGGTACATCTCCTACAATGAGCAGTTCTTC

J gene: TRBJ2-1
D gene: .
CDR3 length: 14
clone size: many
V gene: TRBV12-3/TRBV12-4
CDR3 protein: CASRLGASVGEQFF
CDR3 DNA: TGTGCCAGCAGGCTCGGGGCTAGCGTTGGTGAGCAGTTCTTC

J gene: TRBJ2-5
D gene: .
CDR3 length: 16
clone size: .
V gene: TRBV6-6
CDR3 protein: CASTQRAGGFQETQYF
CDR3 DNA: TGTGCCAGCACCCAAAGGGCCGGCGGCTTCCAAGAGACCCAGTACTTC

J gene: TRBJ2-1
D gene: .
CDR3 length: 13
clone size: .
V gene: TRBV4-3
CDR3 protein: CASSQAGRDIQFF
CDR3 DNA: TGCGCCAGCAGCCAAGCAGGGAGGGACATTCAGTTCTTC

J gene: TRBJ2-3
D gene: .
CDR3 length: 17
clone size: .
V gene: TRBV5-1
CDR3 protein: CASSLAGGAKITDTQYF
CDR3 DNA: TGCGCCAGCAGCTTGGCAGGGGGGGCGAAAATCACAGATACGCAGTATTTT

J gene: TRBJ2-7
D gene: .
CDR3 length: 15
clone size: few
V gene: TRBV4-1
CDR3 protein: CASSSEPRSSYEQYF
CDR3 DNA: TGCGCCAGCAGCTCAGAACCCCGGAGCTCCTACGAGCAGTACTTC